Below, one T cell receptor (beta chain) is given with its context. Its antigen is not identified. This sample was taken from a study of T cells in Graves' hyperthyroidism and ophthalmopathy. Trimming removed 6 bases from V and 1 base from J, with 13 bases in between. The CDR3 runs to 13 residues. Germline lookup yields CDR1 SQVTM and CDR2 ANQGSEA. Findings of the study overall: Stable hyperthyroidism was told apart from ophthalmopathy by a model built on 13 V-J features.

Disease duration under 2 months; hyperthyroidism patients were aged 18 to 65. Together with thyroid ultrasound, orbital computed tomography, serum thyroxine and TRAb, clinical symptoms were used for diagnoses. The PBMCs studied were ones that came from roughly 9.4 ml fresh peripheral blood. The investigators amplified TCR beta CDR3 regions from RNA transcripts. First-round RT-PCR of the TCR CDR3 relied on the HTBI primer set. Each CDR3 protein is one row after TCRdb ran MiXCR on the multiplex PCR reads. The repertoire holds about 840,000 distinct CDR3 sequences, with 38% as singletons. The V gene is TRBV29-1, the J gene TRBJ2-7; D perhaps matches TRBD1 (5 bases). The source of this sequence is a man aged 18 to 30 with Graves' hyperthyroidism. The sequenced material came from blood. The CDR3 nucleotides are TGCAGCGTGGCCTCCGACAGATCCTACGAGCAGTACTTC. Its protein product is CSVASDRSYEQYF.